The entry below describes one T cell receptor beta chain. This clonotype was picked up many times. What this receptor recognizes is not known. Base-call qualities are not available, and no considerably larger clone is one nucleotide away. Library preparation was by PCR. Sequencer: Illumina HiSeq 2500. To normalize quantification of the TCRbeta repertoire, the TCR libraries were built with molecular barcoding that relied on unique molecular identifiers. TCRdb trimmed the raw reads at Q25, called clones with MiXCR and kept productive beta chains. Rows are unified per CDR3 protein, each entry keeping the most common DNA and genes. The sample yields roughly 350,000 distinct CDR3 sequences; 15% to 20% were counted once. Roughly 40% of the sample comes from the top ten. This specimen comes from a study of T-cell reconstitution after alpha-beta-depleted transplantation in children (dated by TCRdb to 2016 to 2018). Looking at the study overall: The study quantitatively tracked T-cell immune reconstitution after TCRalphabeta/CD19-depleted allogeneic hematopoietic cell transplantation in children using TCR repertoire profiling.

This sample's treatment or condition label indicates: allogeneic hematopoietic cell transplantation with graft depleted of TCRalphabeta T cells and CD19 B cells. The transplant recipients were children given TCRalphabeta/CD19-depleted allogeneic hematopoietic cell grafts. The investigation overall reported the following: About two months after transplant, the apparently early recovery of alphabetaT-cell counts reportedly depended on just several hundred clones that had expanded rapidly and came from non-depleted graft cells. The high TCRbeta diversity at day 60 in some patients was ascribed to recipient T cells and intrathymic progenitors that had survived conditioning. The frequencies of hyperexpanded clones fell over the following months, and after one year, T-cell counts and TCRbeta diversity were mostly attributed to newly produced T cells.

Material: PBMCs, mostly from graft donor cells, obtained 360 days after TCRalphabeta/CD19-depleted stem cell transplant. This TCR derives from a male patient between 2 and 10 years old who had a stem cell transplant for acute lymphoblastic leukemia, so the T cells may come from the graft donor.

The CDR3 region reads CASSQGEDYEQYF. The DNA sequence reads TGTGCCAGCAGCCAAGGTGAGGACTACGAGCAGTACTTC. Rearrangement joined TRBV3-1 to TRBJ2-7; the D segment cannot be called with confidence. Trimming removed 1 base from V and 3 bases from J, leaving 7 bases between the germline ends. The CDR3 goes from the cysteine to the phenylalanine over 13 residues. The CDR3 DNA has 39 bases and is translated from base 1. Per the germline V gene (reference sequence), LGHDT is the CDR1 and YNNKEL is the CDR2.